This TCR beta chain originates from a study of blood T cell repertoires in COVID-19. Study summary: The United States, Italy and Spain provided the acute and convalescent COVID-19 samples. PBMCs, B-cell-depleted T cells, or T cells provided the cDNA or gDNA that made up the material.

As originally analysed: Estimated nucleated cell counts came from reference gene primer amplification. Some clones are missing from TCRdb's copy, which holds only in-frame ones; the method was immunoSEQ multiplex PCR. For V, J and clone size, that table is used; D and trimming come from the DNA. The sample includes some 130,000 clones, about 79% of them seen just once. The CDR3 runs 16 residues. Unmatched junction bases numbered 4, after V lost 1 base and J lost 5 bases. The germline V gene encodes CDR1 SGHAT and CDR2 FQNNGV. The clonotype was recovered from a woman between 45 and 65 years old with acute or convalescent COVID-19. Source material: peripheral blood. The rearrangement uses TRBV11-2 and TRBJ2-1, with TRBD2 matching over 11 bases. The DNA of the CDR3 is TGTGCCAGCAGCTTAGGCATAGCGGGGGGGCACAATGAGCAGTTCTTC. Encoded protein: CASSLGIAGGHNEQFF. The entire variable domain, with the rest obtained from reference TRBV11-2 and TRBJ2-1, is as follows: EAGVAQSPRYKIIEKRQSVAFWCNPISGHATLYWYQQILGQGPKLLIQFQNNGVVDDSQLPKDRFSAERLKGVDSTLKIQPAKLEDSAVYLCASSLGIAGGHNEQFFGPGTRLTVL.